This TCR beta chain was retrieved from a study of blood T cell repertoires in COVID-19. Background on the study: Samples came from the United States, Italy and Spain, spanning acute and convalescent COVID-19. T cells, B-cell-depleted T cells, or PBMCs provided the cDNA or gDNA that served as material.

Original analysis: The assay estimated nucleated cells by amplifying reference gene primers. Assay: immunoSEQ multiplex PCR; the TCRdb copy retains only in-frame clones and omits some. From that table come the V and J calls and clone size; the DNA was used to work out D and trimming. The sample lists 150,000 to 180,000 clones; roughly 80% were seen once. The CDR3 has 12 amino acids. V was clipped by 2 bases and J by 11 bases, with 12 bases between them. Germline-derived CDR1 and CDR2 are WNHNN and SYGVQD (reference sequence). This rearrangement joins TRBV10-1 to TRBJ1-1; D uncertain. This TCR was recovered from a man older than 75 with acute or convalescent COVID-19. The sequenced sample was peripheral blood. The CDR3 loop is CASSETGRRAFF. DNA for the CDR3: TGCGCCAGCAGTGAGACGGGCAGGAGGGCTTTCTTT.